This TCR beta chain was sequenced for a study of monozygotic twins with inflammatory bowel disease. The germline V gene encodes CDR1 LGHDT and CDR2 YNNKEL (reference sequence). The CDR3 length is 17 residues. TCRdb re-called the 5' RACE reads and catalogs CDR3 proteins one per entry, DNA excluded. The sample table includes 200,000 to 250,000 distinct CDR3 sequences. The chain links TRBV3-1 to TRBJ2-6. This sequence originates from a human donor with ulcerative colitis or Crohn's disease, or a healthy co-twin of an affected twin (not recorded which). The specimen was blood. The CDR3: CASSQLTGRSGANVLTF.